This entry lists 23 T cell receptor beta chains sequenced from one sample in a study of T cell responses to AZD1222 COVID-19 vaccine. Method: immunoSEQ multiplex PCR; TCRdb's copy keeps in-frame clones and lacks some. The table lists 120,000 or so clones, roughly 90% of them singletons. Material: peripheral blood, obtained on day 0 of AZD1222 vaccination. Receptor source: an adult in good health.

This chain connects TRBV5-1 to TRBJ2-3; unclear D gene. V was clipped by 0 bases and J by 0 bases, with 8 bases between them. There are 15 residues in the CDR3. Looked up from germline, CDR1 is SGHRS and CDR2 is YFSETQ. The CDR3 bases are TGCGCCAGCAGCTTGGGCGTATCTAGCACAGATACGCAGTATTTT. This translates into CASSLGVSSTDTQYF.

This clone was observed a few times. The rearrangement links TRBV7-2 to TRBJ2-7; the D is unclear. Trimming removed 3 bases from V and 4 bases from J, with 7 bases in between. Per germline, CDR1 SGHTA and CDR2 FQGNSA. This CDR3 has 12 residues. Written as DNA, the CDR3 is TGTGCCAGCAGCTTCATTTTTTACGAGCAGTACTTC. Residues: CASSFIFYEQYF.

CDR3 amino acids: CASSRAQGTETQYF. The CDR3, as DNA: TGTGCCAGCAGCCGGGCACAGGGGACAGAGACCCAGTACTTC. The chain carries TRBV3-1 (or the pseudogene TRBV3-2) and TRBJ2-5; 7 positions agree with TRBD1. V shed 4 bases and J 4 bases; nucleotides not matched to a gene: 6. CDR1 is LGHDT, CDR2 YNNKEL, per germline (reference sequence). There are 14 residues in the CDR3.

This clone has only one observation. This chain links TRBV5-1 with TRBJ2-7, with D unclear. Trimming left V 0 bases short and J 0 bases short, with 7 bases between. Germline V gene data show CDR1 as SGHRS and CDR2 as YFSETQ. The CDR3 length is 14 residues. CDR3 DNA sequence: TGCGCCAGCAGCTTGGAACCGCACTCCTACGAGCAGTACTTC. This sequence encodes CASSLEPHSYEQYF.

V and J are TRBV6-1 and TRBJ1-2; D ambiguous. The germline V gene encodes CDR1 MNHNS and CDR2 SASEGT. The CDR3 totals 14 residues. Trimming took off 3 bases at V and 4 bases at J, with 12 bases between the two ends. The CDR3 bases are TGTGCCAGCAGTGATTCGGGGAGTACCTATGGCTACACCTTC. Translation gives CASSDSGSTYGYTF.

This chain joins TRBV21-1 and TRBJ2-1; TRBD1 is taken as the D call from the table, unchecked against the DNA. TRBV21-1 constitutes a pseudogene. The CDR3 is made up of 18 amino acids. The CDR3 loop reads CASSKVGQGVSSYNEQFF. For the CDR3, the DNA is TGTGCCAGCAGCAAAGTAGGACAGGGGGTGAGCTCCTACAATGAGCAGTTCTTC.

This chain joins TRBV6-1 and TRBJ2-7; 8 bases fit TRBD1. This CDR3 contains 15 residues. In germline, CDR1 is MNHNS, CDR2 SASEGT. With 2 bases clipped from V and 4 bases from J, the junction kept 7 bases outside the gene matches. CDR3 region: CASSERRDRRYEQYF. The CDR3 bases are TGTGCCAGCAGTGAAAGGAGGGACAGGCGGTACGAGCAGTACTTC.

V is TRBV27 and J is TRBJ1-2, with D unresolved. The germline gives CDR1 MNHEY, CDR2 SMNVEV (reference sequence). The CDR3 totals 13 residues. Between the trimmed V and J ends, which lost 3 bases and 3 bases, there was a span of 8 bases. CDR3 nucleotide sequence: TGTGCCAGCAGTTTCGGGAGGGACTATGGCTACACCTTC. Translation: CASSFGRDYGYTF.

This clone was counted only a few times. The J gene is TRBJ2-3, the V gene TRBV11-3, with D perhaps assigned TRBD1 or TRBD2 (5 bases each). Germline values: CDR1 SGHNT, CDR2 YENEEA. V lost 5 bases, J lost 2 bases, and 14 bases lay in between. CDR3 length: 15 amino acids. This CDR3 is CASSPGVGVTDTQYF. The CDR3 DNA reads TGTGCCAGCAGCCCCGGGGTGGGGGTCACAGATACGCAGTATTTT.

This clone occurred once. The chain carries TRBV2 and TRBJ2-1; perhaps TRBD2 as D (6 bases). Germline-derived CDR1 and CDR2 are SNHLY and FYNNEI. V gave up 3 bases and J gave up 7 bases, with 13 bases separating them. CDR3 size: 14 residues. CDR3 coding DNA: TGTGCCAGCAGTGAGGACGGGAGAGGAAATGAGCAGTTCTTC. Protein product: CASSEDGRGNEQFF.

The CDR3 DNA reads TGTGCCAGCAGCACCGGGACAGGGGTTATCGGGGAGCTGTTTTTT. Its translation: CASSTGTGVIGELFF. The chain combines TRBV3-1 (or the pseudogene TRBV3-2) with TRBJ2-2, with 10 bases that match TRBD1. Germline loops: CDR1 LGHDT, CDR2 YNNKEL (reference sequence). This CDR3 has 15 amino acids. V lost 5 bases, J lost 7 bases, and 7 bases stayed unmatched.

The CDR3, as DNA: TGCAGCGTTGTAGCAGGGGGCACGACTTGGGAGCAGTACTTC. As protein: CSVVAGGTTWEQYF. V and J are TRBV29-1 and TRBJ2-7; TRBD1 matches at 8 bases. Germline CDR1 SQVTM, CDR2 ANQGSEA. V lost 4 bases and J lost 7; bases outside the gene matches: 12. CDR3 length: 14 residues.

The V and J genes are TRBV3-1 (or the pseudogene TRBV3-2) and TRBJ1-2; 8 nucleotides line up with TRBD1. CDR3 length: 14 amino acids. The V gene end was trimmed by 5 bases and the J gene end by 6 bases; junction bases not matched to a gene: 8. Per the germline V gene, CDR1 is LGHDT and CDR2 is YNNKEL (reference sequence). CDR3: CASSGTRGLDGYTF. DNA for the CDR3: TGTGCCAGCAGCGGAACCAGGGGGCTGGATGGCTACACCTTC.

This clone was seen just once. This chain links TRBV5-1 with TRBJ1-2, with 7 bases matching TRBD1. The CDR3 spans 15 residues. Per the germline V gene, CDR1 is SGHRS and CDR2 is YFSETQ. J gave up 4 bases and V 2 bases, and 8 bases lay outside the gene matches. The CDR3 DNA sequence: TGCGCCAGCAGCTTTCGGGTGACAGGGTTCTATGGCTACACCTTC. This gives the protein CASSFRVTGFYGYTF. Filled out from reference TRBV5-1 and TRBJ1-2, the complete variable domain reads KAGVTQTPRYLIKTRGQQVTLSCSPISGHRSVSWYQQTPGQGLQFLFEYFSETQRNKGNFPGRFSGRQFSNSRSEMNVSTLELGDSALYLCASSFRVTGFYGYTFGSGTRLTVV.

The rearrangement uses TRBV27 and TRBJ1-6, with D tentatively TRBD1 (5 bases). Trimming took off 4 bases at V and 2 bases at J, with 18 bases between the two ends. Looked up from germline, CDR1 is MNHEY and CDR2 is SMNVEV (reference sequence). The CDR3 covers 18 residues. The CDR3 sequence is CASSSSGNLLPYNSPLHF. For the CDR3, the DNA is TGTGCCAGCAGTTCCTCAGGGAATCTTCTACCCTATAATTCACCCCTCCACTTT.

The chain joins TRBV30 to TRBJ1-4; D is unresolved. The V and J ends lost 5 bases and 0 bases respectively, with 13 bases between them. The CDR3 sequence is 15 residues long. The germline CDR1 and CDR2 sequences are GTSNPN and SVGIG (reference sequence). The CDR3 nucleotides read TGTGCCTGGGGGAGGGAGAGAGCAACTAATGAAAAACTGTTTTTT. Residues: CAWGRERATNEKLFF.

The V call is TRBV27, the J call TRBJ2-1, with 9 bases aligning to TRBD1. V was pared by 4 bases and J by 4 bases, with 11 bases of the junction left unmatched. The CDR3 sequence is 17 residues long. Per germline, CDR1 MNHEY and CDR2 SMNVEV (reference sequence). DNA of the CDR3: TGTGCCAGCAGTTCAACCTGGGACAGGGCAATATACAATGAGCAGTTCTTC. This translates into CASSSTWDRAIYNEQFF.

This sequence joins TRBV28 and TRBJ2-7; 7 nucleotides match TRBD1. This CDR3 region has 12 residues. Per the germline V gene, CDR1 is MDHEN and CDR2 is SYDVKM. J gave up 6 bases and V 6 bases, and 5 bases lay outside the gene matches. CDR3 nucleotides: TGTGCCAGCAGCCTTGCAGGGGGCGAGCAGTACTTC. Residues: CASSLAGGEQYF. The entire variable domain, with the rest obtained from reference TRBV28 and TRBJ2-7, is as follows: DVKVTQSSRYLVKRTGEKVFLECVQDMDHENMFWYRQDPGLGLRLIYFSYDVKMKEKGDIPEGYSVSREKKERFSLILESASTNQTSMYLCASSLAGGEQYFGPGTRLTVT.

The V call is TRBV5-4, the J call TRBJ1-1; maybe TRBD1 (5 bases). The CDR3 contains 14 residues. Trimming shortened V by 2 bases and J by 3 bases, and 11 bases separated the two germline ends. Per germline, CDR1 SGHNT and CDR2 YYREEE (reference sequence). The CDR3 reads CASSFPGGDTEAFF. The CDR3, as DNA: TGTGCCAGCAGCTTCCCGGGGGGAGACACTGAAGCTTTCTTT.

V gene TRBV5-1 combines with J gene TRBJ1-4, with a tentative D call TRBD1 (6 bases). With 0 bases removed from V and 7 bases from J, the gap between germline ends came to 10 bases. CDR3 length: 14 residues. CDR1 is SGHRS and CDR2 is YFSETQ in the germline V gene. The DNA of the CDR3 is TGCGCCAGCAGCTTGGGTCAGGGGAGTGAAAAACTGTTTTTT. This gives the protein CASSLGQGSEKLFF.

The genes are TRBV7-3 and TRBJ2-5; TRBD2 matches at 7 bases. The CDR3 has 15 residues. Trimming took 2 bases from V and 5 from J; bases not matched to a gene: 8. Germline CDR1 is SGHTA and CDR2 is FQGTGA. DNA of the CDR3: TGTGCCAGCAGCTTATTCGGGAGGAGGGAGGAGACCCAGTACTTC. As protein: CASSLFGRREETQYF.

The chain employs TRBV5-6 and TRBJ1-2, with D uncertain. This CDR3 region has 13 residues. With 4 bases removed from V and 5 bases from J, the gap between germline ends came to 12 bases. CDR1 and CDR2 (germline): SGHDT, YYEEEE. Here the CDR3 DNA reads TGTGCCAGCAGCCCAACACCGGTGTATGGCTACACCTTC. Translating it yields CASSPTPVYGYTF.

The V call is TRBV10-3, the J call TRBJ2-2; 11 bases align to TRBD2. Trimming at V came to 6 bases and at J to 2 bases, leaving 5 bases not matched to a gene. Germline V CDR1 and CDR2: ENHRY, SYGVKD. This CDR3 has 16 amino acids. The CDR3 DNA is TGTGCCATCAGGATACTAGCGGGAGCTAACACCGGGGAGCTGTTTTTT. Its protein product is CAIRILAGANTGELFF.